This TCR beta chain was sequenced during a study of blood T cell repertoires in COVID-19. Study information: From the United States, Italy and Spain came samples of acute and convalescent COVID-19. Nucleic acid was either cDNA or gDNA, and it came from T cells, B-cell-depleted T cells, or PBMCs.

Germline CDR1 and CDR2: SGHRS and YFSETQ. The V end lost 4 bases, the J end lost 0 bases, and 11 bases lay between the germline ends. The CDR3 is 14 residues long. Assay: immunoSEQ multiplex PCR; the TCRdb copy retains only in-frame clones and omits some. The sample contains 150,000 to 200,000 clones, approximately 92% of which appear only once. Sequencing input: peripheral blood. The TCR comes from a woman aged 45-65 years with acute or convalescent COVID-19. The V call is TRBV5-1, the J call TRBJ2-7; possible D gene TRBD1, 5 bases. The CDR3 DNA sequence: TGCGCCAGCAGCCTAGACAGTAGCTCCTACGAGCAGTACTTC. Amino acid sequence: CASSLDSSSYEQYF. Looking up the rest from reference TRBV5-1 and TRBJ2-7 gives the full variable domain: KAGVTQTPRYLIKTRGQQVTLSCSPISGHRSVSWYQQTPGQGLQFLFEYFSETQRNKGNFPGRFSGRQFSNSRSEMNVSTLELGDSALYLCASSLDSSSYEQYFGPGTRLTVT.